A single sample gave rise to the 13 T cell receptor beta chains below, sequenced in a study of OX40 agonist ivuxolimab in advanced cancers. Sequencing used immunoSEQ multiplex PCR; TCRdb keeps in-frame clones, though not all of them. The sample lists about 48,000 clones, about nine tenths seen once, with over 6.5% in the top ten. This material consisted of CD4+ or CD8+ T cells sorted from blood, taken in a trial of the OX40 agonist ivuxolimab. Receptors originate from an adult with an advanced solid tumor such as melanoma, head and neck, liver or kidney cancer.

The chain joins TRBV5-1 to TRBJ1-1; D may be TRBD1 (5 bases). Trimming shortened V by 0 bases and J by 2 bases, and 8 bases separated the two germline ends. Per germline, CDR1 SGHRS and CDR2 YFSETQ. The CDR3 is made up of 14 amino acids. The CDR3 DNA sequence: TGCGCCAGCAGCTTGGAAGGGGACAACACTGAAGCTTTCTTT. Translation gives CASSLEGDNTEAFF.

This clone has a single count. One junction end does not reproduce the germline sequence, and a read error may be involved. The J gene is TRBJ2-5, the V gene TRBV5-6; D may be TRBD1 or TRBD2 (6 bases each). The germline V gene encodes CDR1 SGHDT and CDR2 YYEEEE. There are 14 residues in the CDR3. For the CDR3, the DNA is TGTGCCAGCAGCTGGGAAGGTACGAGGGGGGCCCCGGACTTC. This gives the protein CASSWEGTRGAPDF. The whole variable domain, filled in from reference TRBV5-6 and TRBJ2-5, reads DAGVTQSPTHLIKTRGQQVTLRCSPKSGHDTVSWYQQALGQGPQFIFQYYEEEERQRGNFPDRFSGHQFPNYSSELNVNALLLGDSALYLCASSWEGTRGAPDFGPGTRLLVL.

V and J are TRBV10-1 and TRBJ2-2; 9 bases match TRBD1. V was clipped by 6 bases and J by 4 bases; unmatched bases: 3. CDR1 is WNHNN and CDR2 is SYGVQD in the germline V gene (reference sequence). The CDR3 is made up of 14 amino acids. The CDR3 sequence: CASSGTGRTGELFF. The CDR3 DNA reads TGCGCCAGCAGCGGGACAGGGCGCACCGGGGAGCTGTTTTTT.

The CDR3 sequence: CASSLSIRGWETQYF. The CDR3 DNA reads as TGTGCCAGCAGCTTGAGTATCCGGGGTTGGGAGACCCAGTACTTC. This rearrangement joins TRBV5-6 to TRBJ2-5, with D possibly TRBD2 on 5 matching bases. This CDR3 region has 15 residues. Between the trimmed V and J ends, which lost 1 base and 5 bases, there was a span of 15 bases. Germline-derived CDR1 and CDR2 are SGHDT and YYEEEE. The entire variable domain, with the rest obtained from reference TRBV5-6 and TRBJ2-5, is as follows: DAGVTQSPTHLIKTRGQQVTLRCSPKSGHDTVSWYQQALGQGPQFIFQYYEEEERQRGNFPDRFSGHQFPNYSSELNVNALLLGDSALYLCASSLSIRGWETQYFGPGTRLLVL.

This rearrangement joins TRBV5-6 to TRBJ2-1; D might be TRBD1 (5 bases). The germline V gene encodes CDR1 SGHDT and CDR2 YYEEEE. CDR3 size: 14 residues. V shed 1 base and J shed 4 bases, with 9 bases lying between them. CDR3 DNA sequence: TGTGCCAGCAGCTTGAGGGGATCTTACAATGAGCAGTTCTTC. Translated, it gives CASSLRGSYNEQFF.

The rearrangement uses TRBV11-2 and TRBJ1-1; D is ambiguous. Germline V lookup: CDR1 SGHAT, CDR2 FQNNGV. The CDR3 sequence is 16 residues long. The V end lost 1 base, the J end lost 9 bases, and 21 bases lay between the germline ends. CDR3 protein: CASSLGLARPAGKAFF. As DNA, the CDR3 is TGTGCCAGCAGCTTAGGGTTGGCGCGCCCGGCGGGGAAAGCTTTCTTT.

V gene TRBV15 combines with J gene TRBJ2-2; 8 nucleotides agree with TRBD2. Germline CDR1 LNHNV, CDR2 YYDKDF (reference sequence). The CDR3 totals 21 residues. With V trimmed by 3 bases and J by 6 bases, 24 bases remained unmatched. The CDR3 DNA follows: TGTGCCACCAGCAGGGACTACCCCTCGGGTACGGGGGGGCCTAATGCCGGGGAGCTGTTTTTT. It specifies CATSRDYPSGTGGPNAGELFF. The entire variable domain, with the rest obtained from reference TRBV15 and TRBJ2-2, is as follows: DAMVIQNPRYQVTQFGKPVTLSCSQTLNHNVMYWYQQKSSQAPKLLFHYYDKDFNNEADTPDNFQSRRPNTSFCFLDIRSPGLGDTAMYLCATSRDYPSGTGGPNAGELFFGEGSRLTVL.

The chain couples TRBV6-5 to TRBJ2-4; tentatively, D is TRBD2 (6 bases). The CDR3 loop spans 15 amino acids. Trimming took 4 bases from V and 4 from J, leaving 14 bases between them. The germline V gene encodes CDR1 MNHEY and CDR2 SVGAGI. The chain's CDR3 is CASSSEGRRKNIQYF. Written as DNA, the CDR3 is TGTGCCAGCAGTTCGGAGGGGAGGAGGAAAAACATTCAGTACTTC.

This clone has only one observation. The J gene is TRBJ2-1, the V gene TRBV19, with 9 bases fitting TRBD2. With V trimmed by 4 bases and J by 8 bases, 6 bases remained unmatched. The CDR3 sequence is 14 residues long. Germline loops: CDR1 LNHDA, CDR2 SQIVND (reference sequence). The CDR3 nucleotides read TGTGCCAGTAGTAGCGTAGCGGGGGCAGATGAGCAGTTCTTC. Translating it yields CASSSVAGADEQFF. Filled out from reference TRBV19 and TRBJ2-1, the complete variable domain reads DGGITQSPKYLFRKEGQNVTLSCEQNLNHDAMYWYRQDPGQGLRLIYYSQIVNDFQKGDIAEGYSVSREKKESFPLTVTSAQKNPTAFYLCASSSVAGADEQFFGPGTRLTVL.

This clone was seen only once. This chain links TRBV6-1 with TRBJ2-7; 7 positions match TRBD2. This CDR3 is built from 13 residues. V shed 3 bases and J 4 bases; nucleotides not matched to a gene: 3. Germline CDR1 reads MNHNS; CDR2 reads SASEGT. This CDR3 reads CASSEGGIYEQYF. CDR3 coding DNA: TGTGCCAGCAGTGAGGGGGGGATTTACGAGCAGTACTTC.

The chain combines TRBV2 with TRBJ1-5; 7 nucleotides align to TRBD1. The CDR3 length is 15 residues. The J segment lost 3 bases and the V segment lost 3 bases, leaving 5 bases of the junction unmatched. Looked up from germline, CDR1 is SNHLY and CDR2 is FYNNEI. In nucleotides, the CDR3 is TGTGCCAGCAGTGAGACAGGGAAGTACAATCAGCCCCAGCATTTT. Translation gives CASSETGKYNQPQHF.

V gene TRBV27 combines with J gene TRBJ2-3; the match to TRBD2 covers 10 bases. The CDR3 has 16 residues. The ends lost 3 bases at V and 5 bases at J; junction bases unmatched: 8. CDR1 and CDR2 from the germline V gene are MNHEY and SMNVEV (reference sequence). CDR3 DNA: TGTGCCAGCAGTTTTGGGGAGCGGGGGGGCGGAGATACGCAGTATTTT. Protein sequence: CASSFGERGGGDTQYF.

The chain employs TRBV30 and TRBJ2-1; no reliable D call. The V end lost 1 base, the J end lost 10 bases, and 11 bases lay between the germline ends. Per germline, CDR1 GTSNPN and CDR2 SVGIG (reference sequence). The CDR3 length is 12 residues. Written as DNA, the CDR3 is TGTGCCTGGAGTGAGGCAGCTCGGGAGCAGTTCTTC. Translating gives CAWSEAAREQFF.